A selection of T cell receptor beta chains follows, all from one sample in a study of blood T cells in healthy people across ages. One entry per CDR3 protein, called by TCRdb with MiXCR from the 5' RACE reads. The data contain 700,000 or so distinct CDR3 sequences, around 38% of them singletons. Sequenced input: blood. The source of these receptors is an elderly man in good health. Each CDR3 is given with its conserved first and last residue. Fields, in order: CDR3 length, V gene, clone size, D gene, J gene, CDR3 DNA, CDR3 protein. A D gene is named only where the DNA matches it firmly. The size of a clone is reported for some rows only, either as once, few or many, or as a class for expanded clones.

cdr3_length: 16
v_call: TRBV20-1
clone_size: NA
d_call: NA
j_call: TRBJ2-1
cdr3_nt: TGCAGTGCTAGCAGACCCAGTTCCCCCCCCAACAATGAGCAGTTCTTC
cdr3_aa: CSASRPSSPPNNEQFF

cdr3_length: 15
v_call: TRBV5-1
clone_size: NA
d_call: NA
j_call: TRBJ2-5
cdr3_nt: TGCGCCAGCAGCTTGGAGTGGGGGGCCCAAGAGACCCAGTACTTC
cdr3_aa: CASSLEWGAQETQYF

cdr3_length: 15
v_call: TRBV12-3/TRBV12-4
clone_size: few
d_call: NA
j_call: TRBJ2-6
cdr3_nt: TGTGCCATCGGGACAAAACCCTCTGGGGCCAACGTCCTGACTTTC
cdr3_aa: CAIGTKPSGANVLTF

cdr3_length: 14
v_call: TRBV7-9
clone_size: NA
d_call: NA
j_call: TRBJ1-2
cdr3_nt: TGTGCCAGCAGCCCGGCACAGGGTGACTATGGCTACACCTTC
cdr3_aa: CASSPAQGDYGYTF

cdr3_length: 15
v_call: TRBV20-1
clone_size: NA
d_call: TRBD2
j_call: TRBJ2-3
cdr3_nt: TGCAGCGCAACTCCGGGACTAGCGCCCACAGATACGCAGTATTTT
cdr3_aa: CSATPGLAPTDTQYF

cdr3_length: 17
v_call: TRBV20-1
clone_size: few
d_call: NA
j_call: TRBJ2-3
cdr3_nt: TGCAGTGCTAGAGTTAGAATGGCAGGGGCTCGCGCAGATACGCAGTATTTT
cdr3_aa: CSARVRMAGARADTQYF

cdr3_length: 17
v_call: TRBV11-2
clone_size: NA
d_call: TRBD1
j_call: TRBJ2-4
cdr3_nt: TGTGCCAGCAGCTCCCACCGGTCAGGGGGACCAAATAATGAGCAGTACTTC
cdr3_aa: CASSSHRSGGPNNEQYF

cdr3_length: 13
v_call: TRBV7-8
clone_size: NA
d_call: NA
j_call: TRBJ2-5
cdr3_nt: TGTGCCAGCAGCTTATCGGGGTCCTACGGGCAGTACTTC
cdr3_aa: CASSLSGSYGQYF

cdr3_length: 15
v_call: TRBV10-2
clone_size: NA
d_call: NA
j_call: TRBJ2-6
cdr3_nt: TGCGCCAGCAGTGAGTCGAGGGTTGGGGCCAACGTCCTGACTTTC
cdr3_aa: CASSESRVGANVLTF

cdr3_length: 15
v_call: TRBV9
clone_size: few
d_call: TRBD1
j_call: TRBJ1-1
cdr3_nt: TGTGCCAGCAGCGGTGGACAGGGTAGAAACACTGAAGCTTTCTTT
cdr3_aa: CASSGGQGRNTEAFF

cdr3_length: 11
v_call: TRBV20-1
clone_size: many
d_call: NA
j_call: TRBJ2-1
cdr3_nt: TGCAGTGCTTTAGGGGAGAATGAGCAGTTCTTC
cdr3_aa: CSALGENEQFF

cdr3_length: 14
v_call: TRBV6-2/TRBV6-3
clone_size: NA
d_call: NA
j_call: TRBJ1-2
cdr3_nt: TGTGCCAGCAGTTACTCTCTGTGGGTCTATAGCTACACCTTC
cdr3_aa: CASSYSLWVYSYTF

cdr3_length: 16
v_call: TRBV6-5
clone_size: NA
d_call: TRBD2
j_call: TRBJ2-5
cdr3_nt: TGTGCCAGCAGTCGTGCCGGGACTAGCGGCGGAGGGACCCAGTACTTC
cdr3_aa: CASSRAGTSGGGTQYF

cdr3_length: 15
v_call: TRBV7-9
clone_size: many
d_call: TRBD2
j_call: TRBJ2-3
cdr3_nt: TGTGCCAGCAGCTTGGTCCGGACTAGGTCAGATACGCAGTATTTT
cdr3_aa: CASSLVRTRSDTQYF

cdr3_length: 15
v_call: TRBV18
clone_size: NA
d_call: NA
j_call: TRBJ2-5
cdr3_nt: TGTGCCAGCTCATCAACCAGGGGGGTCCAAGAGACCCAGTACTTC
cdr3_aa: CASSSTRGVQETQYF

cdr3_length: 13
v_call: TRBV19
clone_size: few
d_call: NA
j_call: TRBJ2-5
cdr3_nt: TGTGCCAGTAGTCCCGACCCACTTTGGACCCAGTACTTC
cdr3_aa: CASSPDPLWTQYF

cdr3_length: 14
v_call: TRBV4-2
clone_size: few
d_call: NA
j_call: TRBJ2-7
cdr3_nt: TGTGCCAGCAGCCAAAGACAGGGAGGCTACGAGCAGTACTTC
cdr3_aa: CASSQRQGGYEQYF

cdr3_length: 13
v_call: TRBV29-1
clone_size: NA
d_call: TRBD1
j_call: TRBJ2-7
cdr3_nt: TGCAGCGTGACAGGGCTTAGCTCCTACGAGCAGTACTTC
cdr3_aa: CSVTGLSSYEQYF

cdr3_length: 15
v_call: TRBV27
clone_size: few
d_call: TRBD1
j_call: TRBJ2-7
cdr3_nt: TGTGCCAGCAGTTTACGGGACAGGGGGCTTTACGAGCAGTACTTC
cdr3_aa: CASSLRDRGLYEQYF

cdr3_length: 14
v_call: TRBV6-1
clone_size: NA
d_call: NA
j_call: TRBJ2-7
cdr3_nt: TGTGCCAGCAGTGTGGCAGGGGAAGCCTACGAGCAGTACTTC
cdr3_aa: CASSVAGEAYEQYF

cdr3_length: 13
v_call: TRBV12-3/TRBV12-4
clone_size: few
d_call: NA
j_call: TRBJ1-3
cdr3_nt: TGTGCCAGCAGTTCGAGCTCTGGAAACACCATATATTTT
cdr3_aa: CASSSSSGNTIYF

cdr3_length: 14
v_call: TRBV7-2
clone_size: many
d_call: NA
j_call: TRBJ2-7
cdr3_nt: TGTGCCAGCAGCGGGGGGGGCCAGTTCTACGAGCAGTACTTC
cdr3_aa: CASSGGGQFYEQYF

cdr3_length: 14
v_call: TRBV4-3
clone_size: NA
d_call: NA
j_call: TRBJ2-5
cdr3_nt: TGCGCCAGCAGCCAAGCCGGGGCTGGGAATGAGCAGTACTTC
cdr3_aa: CASSQAGAGNEQYF

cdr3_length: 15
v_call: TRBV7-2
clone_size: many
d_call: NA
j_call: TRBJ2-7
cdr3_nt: TGTGCCAGCAGCTTAGCGGCGACCCGAGACTACGAGCAGTACTTC
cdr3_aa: CASSLAATRDYEQYF

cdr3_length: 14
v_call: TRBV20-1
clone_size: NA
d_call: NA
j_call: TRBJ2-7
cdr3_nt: TGCAGTGCTAGTTTTCAGAGCGGGCACTACGAGCAGTACTTC
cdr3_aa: CSASFQSGHYEQYF

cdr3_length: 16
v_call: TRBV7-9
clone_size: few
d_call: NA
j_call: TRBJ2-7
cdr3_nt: TGTGCCAGCAGCCCGGGCGCGGAGAGAAGCTCCTACGAGCAGTACTTC
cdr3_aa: CASSPGAERSSYEQYF

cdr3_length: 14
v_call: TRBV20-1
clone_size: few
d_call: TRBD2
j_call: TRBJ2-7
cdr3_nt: TGCAGTGCTTCTAGCGGGAGCTCCTACAATGAGCAGTACTTC
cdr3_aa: CSASSGSSYNEQYF

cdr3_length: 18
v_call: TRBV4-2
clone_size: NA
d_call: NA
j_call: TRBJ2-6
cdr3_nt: TGTGCCAGCAGGTCATCGACAGGTTTAAGCTCTGGGGCCAACGTCCTGACTTTC
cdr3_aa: CASRSSTGLSSGANVLTF

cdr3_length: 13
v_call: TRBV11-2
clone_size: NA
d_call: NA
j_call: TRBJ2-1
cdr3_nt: TGTGCCTGCAGCATTAGGGTAGCCTTTGAGCAGTTCTTC
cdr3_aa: CACSIRVAFEQFF

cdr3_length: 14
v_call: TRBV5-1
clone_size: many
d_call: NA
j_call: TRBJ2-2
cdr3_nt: TGCGCCAGCAAACGGGTCGGGGACACCGGGGAGCTGTTTTTT
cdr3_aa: CASKRVGDTGELFF

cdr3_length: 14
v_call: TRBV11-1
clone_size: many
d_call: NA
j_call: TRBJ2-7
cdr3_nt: TGTGCCAGCAGCTCCCATGGACAGAACTACGAGCAGTACTTC
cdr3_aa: CASSSHGQNYEQYF

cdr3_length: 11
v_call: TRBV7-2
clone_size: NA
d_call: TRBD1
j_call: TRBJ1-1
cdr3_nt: TGTGCCAGCAGCTGGACAGGGATAGCTTTCTTT
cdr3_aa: CASSWTGIAFF

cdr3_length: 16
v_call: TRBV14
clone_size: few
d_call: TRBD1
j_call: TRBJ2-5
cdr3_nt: TGTGCCAGCAGCCCCCGGGACAGGGCCTCCCAAGAGACCCAGTACTTC
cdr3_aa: CASSPRDRASQETQYF

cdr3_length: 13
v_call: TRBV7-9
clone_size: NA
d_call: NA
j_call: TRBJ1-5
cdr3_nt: TGTGCCAGCAGCTCCGGGCAGTATCAGCCCCAGCATTTT
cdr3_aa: CASSSGQYQPQHF

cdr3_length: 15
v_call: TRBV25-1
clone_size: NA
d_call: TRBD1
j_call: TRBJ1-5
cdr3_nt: TGTGCCAGCAGTGAAGGGACAGCTATCAATCAGCCCCAGCATTTT
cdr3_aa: CASSEGTAINQPQHF